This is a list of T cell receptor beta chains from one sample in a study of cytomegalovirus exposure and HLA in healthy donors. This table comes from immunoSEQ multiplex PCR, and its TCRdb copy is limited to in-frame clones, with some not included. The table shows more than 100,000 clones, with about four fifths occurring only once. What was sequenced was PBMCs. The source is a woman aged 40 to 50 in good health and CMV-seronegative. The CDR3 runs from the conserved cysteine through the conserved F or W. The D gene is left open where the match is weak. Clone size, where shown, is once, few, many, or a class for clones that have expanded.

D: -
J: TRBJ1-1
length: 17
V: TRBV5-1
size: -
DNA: TGCGCCAGCAGCCCGGTTCGAGACAAAAAAGGATACACTGAAGCTTTCTTT
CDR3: CASSPVRDKKGYTEAFF

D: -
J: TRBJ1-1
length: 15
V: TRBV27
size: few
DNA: TGTGCCAGCAGTTTAGAGGGCAAATTGAACACTGAAGCTTTCTTT
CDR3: CASSLEGKLNTEAFF

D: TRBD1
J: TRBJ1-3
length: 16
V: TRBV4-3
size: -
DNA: TGCGCCAGCAGCCAAGAGACAGGGGACTCTGGAAACACCATATATTTT
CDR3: CASSQETGDSGNTIYF

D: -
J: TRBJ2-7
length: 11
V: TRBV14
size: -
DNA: TGTGCCAGCAGCCAACACTACGAGCAGTACTTC
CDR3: CASSQHYEQYF

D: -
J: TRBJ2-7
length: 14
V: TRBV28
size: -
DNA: TGTGCCAGCAGTTTATCACACAGTCTCTACGAGCAGTACTTC
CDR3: CASSLSHSLYEQYF

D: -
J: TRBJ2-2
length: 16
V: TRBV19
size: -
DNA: TGTGCCAGTAGTATAGGGCGCCTAGCCCAGACCGGGGAGCTGTTTTTT
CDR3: CASSIGRLAQTGELFF

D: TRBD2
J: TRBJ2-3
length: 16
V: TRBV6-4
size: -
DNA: TGTGCCAGCAGTGACCGGGCGGGGGGTTATACAGATACGCAGTATTTT
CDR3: CASSDRAGGYTDTQYF

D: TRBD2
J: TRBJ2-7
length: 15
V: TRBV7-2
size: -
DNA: TGTGCCAGCAGCTTCCAGGTTAGCGGGGATTTTGAGCAGTACTTC
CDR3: CASSFQVSGDFEQYF

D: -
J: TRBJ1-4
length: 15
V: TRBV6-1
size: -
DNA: TGTGCCAGCAGGACACTCAGGGGAACTAATGAAAAACTGTTTTTT
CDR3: CASRTLRGTNEKLFF

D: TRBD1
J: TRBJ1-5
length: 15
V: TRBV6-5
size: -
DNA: TGTGCCAGCAGTAGCGACAGGGGTGGCAATCAGCCCCAGCATTTT
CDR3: CASSSDRGGNQPQHF

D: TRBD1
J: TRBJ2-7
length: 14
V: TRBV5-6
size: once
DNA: TGTGCCAGCAGCTGGCCGGGACAGGGAAACGAGCAGTACTTC
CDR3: CASSWPGQGNEQYF

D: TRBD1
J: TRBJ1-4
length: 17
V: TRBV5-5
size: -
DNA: TGTGCCAGCAGCTTGGCTCCACGTTTGGACAGGGGAGAAAAACTGTTTTTT
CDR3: CASSLAPRLDRGEKLFF

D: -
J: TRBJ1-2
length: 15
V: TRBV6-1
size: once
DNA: TGTGCCAGCCTACGGATACAGGGAGAACTTTATGGCTACACCTTC
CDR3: CASLRIQGELYGYTF

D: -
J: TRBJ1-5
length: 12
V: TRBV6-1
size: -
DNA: TGTGCCAGCAGTGAAGCGAGGTGGCACCAGCATTTT
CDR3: CASSEARWHQHF

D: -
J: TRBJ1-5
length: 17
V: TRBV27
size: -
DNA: TGTGCCAGCAGTTTAACCCCGGTCCGAGGCCCGTATCAGCCCCAGCATTTT
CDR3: CASSLTPVRGPYQPQHF

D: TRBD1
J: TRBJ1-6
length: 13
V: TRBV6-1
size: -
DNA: TGTGCCAGCACGAGACAGGGGGATTCACCCCTCCACTTT
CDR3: CASTRQGDSPLHF

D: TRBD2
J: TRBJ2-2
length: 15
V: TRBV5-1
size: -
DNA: TGCGCCAGCAGCCGGCCTAGCGGGGGTACCGGGGAGCTGTTTTTT
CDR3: CASSRPSGGTGELFF

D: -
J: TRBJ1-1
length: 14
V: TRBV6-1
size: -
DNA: TGTGCCAGCAGTTTAACACAGGGGAACACTGAAGCTTTCTTT
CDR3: CASSLTQGNTEAFF

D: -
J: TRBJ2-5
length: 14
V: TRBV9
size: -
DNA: TGTGCCAGCAGCCCTCGGACAGCCCAAGAGACCCAGTACTTC
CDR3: CASSPRTAQETQYF

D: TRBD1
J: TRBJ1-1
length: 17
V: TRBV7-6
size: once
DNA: TGTGCCAGCAGCTGGGAAGAGGGACAGGGCGACAATCCTGAAGCTTTCTTT
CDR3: CASSWEEGQGDNPEAFF

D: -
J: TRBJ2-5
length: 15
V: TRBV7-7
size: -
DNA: TGTGCCAGCAGCCAGGGAGGCAGGGTGAGAGAGACCCAGTACTTC
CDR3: CASSQGGRVRETQYF

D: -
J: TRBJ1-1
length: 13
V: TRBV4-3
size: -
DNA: TGCGCCAGCAGCCAAAACAGGGAGTTGGGAGCTTTCTTT
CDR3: CASSQNRELGAFF

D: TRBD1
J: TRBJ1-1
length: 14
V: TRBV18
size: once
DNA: TGTGCCAGCTCACCTGGACAGGGCGAGACTGAAGCTTTCTTT
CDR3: CASSPGQGETEAFF

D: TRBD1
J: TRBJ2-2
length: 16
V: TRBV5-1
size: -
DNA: TGCGCCAGCCATCACTTGGGGACAGGGTACACCGGGGAGCTGTTTTTT
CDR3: CASHHLGTGYTGELFF

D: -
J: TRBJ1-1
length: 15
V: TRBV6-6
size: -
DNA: TGTGCCAGCAGCCCCCCGAAGGGAGACAACACTGAAGCTTTCTTT
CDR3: CASSPPKGDNTEAFF

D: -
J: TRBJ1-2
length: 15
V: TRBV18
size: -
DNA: TGTGCCAGCTCACCAGCAGAACATGCTAACTATGGCTACACCTTC
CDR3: CASSPAEHANYGYTF

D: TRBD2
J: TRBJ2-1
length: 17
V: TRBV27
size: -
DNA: TGTGCCAGCAGTTTATCGATAGCGGGGGTTTATTATAATGAGCAGTTCTTC
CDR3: CASSLSIAGVYYNEQFF

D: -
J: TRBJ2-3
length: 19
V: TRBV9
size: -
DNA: TGTGCCAGCAGCGAGAGAGGGACACTAAACACATTACGCACAGATACGCAGTATTTT
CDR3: CASSERGTLNTLRTDTQYF

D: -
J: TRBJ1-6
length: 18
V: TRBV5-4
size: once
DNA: TGTGCCAGCAGCTTTCGGCGGGAATATTCAGCTTATAATTCACCCCTCCACTTT
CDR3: CASSFRREYSAYNSPLHF

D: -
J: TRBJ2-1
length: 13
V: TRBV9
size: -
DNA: TGTGCCAGCAGCGAGGAAGGGAGCCGAGAGCAGTTCTTC
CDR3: CASSEEGSREQFF

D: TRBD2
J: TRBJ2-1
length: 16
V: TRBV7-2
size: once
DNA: TGTGCCAGCAGCGGGGCCGGGACTAGCGCATACAATGAGCAGTTCTTC
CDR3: CASSGAGTSAYNEQFF

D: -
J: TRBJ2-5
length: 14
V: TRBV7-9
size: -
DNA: TGTGCCAGCAGCTCATGGGAGTTAGGGGAGACCCAGTACTTC
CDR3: CASSSWELGETQYF

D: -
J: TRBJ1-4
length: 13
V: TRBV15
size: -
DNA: TGTGCCACCAGCAGAGATTCGCCGACAGAAGTGTTTTTT
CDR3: CATSRDSPTEVFF

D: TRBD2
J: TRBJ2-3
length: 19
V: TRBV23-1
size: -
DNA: TGCGCCAGCAGTCAATCCTTGGGACTACCGAACCAAAGCACAGATACGCAGTATTTT
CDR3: CASSQSLGLPNQSTDTQYF

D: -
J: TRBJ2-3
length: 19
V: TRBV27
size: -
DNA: TGTGCCAGCAGTTTTATCCGAGGACAGCGAACTGCTAGCACAGATACGCAGTATTTT
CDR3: CASSFIRGQRTASTDTQYF

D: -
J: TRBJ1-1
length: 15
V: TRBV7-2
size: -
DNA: TGTGCCAGCAGCTTAGCCGGGGGGCTAGGGACTGAAGCTTTCTTT
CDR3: CASSLAGGLGTEAFF

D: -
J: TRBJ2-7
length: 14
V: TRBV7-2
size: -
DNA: TGTGCCAGCAGCTTAGACTGGAGCTCCTACGAGCAGTACTTC
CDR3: CASSLDWSSYEQYF

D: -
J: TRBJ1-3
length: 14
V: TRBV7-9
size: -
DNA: TGTGCCAGCAGCTTCACAGGGTTTGGAAACACCATATATTTT
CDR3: CASSFTGFGNTIYF

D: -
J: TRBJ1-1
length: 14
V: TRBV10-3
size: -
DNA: TGTGCCATCAGTGAAGGGGTTCGGAACACTGAAGCTTTCTTT
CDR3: CAISEGVRNTEAFF

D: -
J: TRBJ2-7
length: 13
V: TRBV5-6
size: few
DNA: TGTGCCAGCAGCCGGCAACAGGGCTACGAGCAGTACTTC
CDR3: CASSRQQGYEQYF

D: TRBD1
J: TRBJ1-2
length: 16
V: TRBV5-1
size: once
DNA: TGCGCCAGCAGCTTGGGGCACCCCGGACAGGGGTATGGCTACACCTTC
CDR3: CASSLGHPGQGYGYTF

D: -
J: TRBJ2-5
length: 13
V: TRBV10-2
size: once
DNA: TGCGCCAGCAGGATTAGCGGTGAAGAGACCCAGTACTTC
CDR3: CASRISGEETQYF